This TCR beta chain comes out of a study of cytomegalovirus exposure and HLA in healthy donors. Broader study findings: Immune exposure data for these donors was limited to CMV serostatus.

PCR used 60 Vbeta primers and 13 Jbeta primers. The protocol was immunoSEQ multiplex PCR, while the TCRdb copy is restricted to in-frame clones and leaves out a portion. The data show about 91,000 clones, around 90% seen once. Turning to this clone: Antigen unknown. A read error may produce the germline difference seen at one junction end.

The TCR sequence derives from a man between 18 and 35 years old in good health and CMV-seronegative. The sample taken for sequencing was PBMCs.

The CDR3 nucleotides read TGCGCCAGCAGCCCAACGACCCTTAACTATAGCTACACCTTC. Its translation is CASSPTTLNYSYTF. The rearrangement links TRBV5-1 to TRBJ1-2; D unclear. The CDR3 is made up of 14 amino acids. Germline V gene data show CDR1 as SGHRS and CDR2 as YFSETQ.